This is a list of T cell receptor beta chains from one sample in a study of cytomegalovirus exposure and HLA in healthy donors. Assay used: immunoSEQ multiplex PCR; TCRdb lists only in-frame clones, some missing. Among about 180,000 clones listed, 76% were seen once. The specimen sequenced was PBMCs. These receptors were taken from a woman aged 25 to 45 in good health and CMV-seropositive. Both conserved end residues are part of each CDR3.

v_gene: TRBV4-1
j_gene: TRBJ2-2
len: 15
CDR3aa: CASRPTWREHGELFF

v_gene: TRBV12-5
j_gene: TRBJ2-7
len: 12
CDR3aa: CASGLEEGEQYF

v_gene: TRBV27
j_gene: TRBJ1-1
len: 14
CDR3aa: CASRLQGFNTEAFF

v_gene: TRBV2
j_gene: TRBJ2-7
len: 12
CDR3aa: CASKASTYEQYF

v_gene: TRBV7-2
j_gene: .
len: 15
CDR3aa: CASSLPRGAPYEQYF

v_gene: TRBV28
j_gene: TRBJ2-7
len: 15
CDR3aa: CASSRIGTGGNEQYF

v_gene: TRBV7-2
j_gene: TRBJ1-3
len: 15
CDR3aa: CASSPGQSSGNTIYF

v_gene: TRBV7-2
j_gene: TRBJ2-5
len: 14
CDR3aa: CASSSTGGAETQYF

v_gene: TRBV9
j_gene: TRBJ2-2
len: 17
CDR3aa: CASSAQTGEGYTGELFF

v_gene: TRBV7-9
j_gene: TRBJ2-2
len: 16
CDR3aa: CASSFTSGANTGELFF

v_gene: TRBV6-1
j_gene: TRBJ1-1
len: 12
CDR3aa: CASTDRGIEAFF

v_gene: TRBV5-1
j_gene: TRBJ1-2
len: 14
CDR3aa: CASSLREDGYGYTF

v_gene: TRBV5-1
j_gene: TRBJ2-1
len: 14
CDR3aa: CASSGTSQYNEQFF

v_gene: TRBV6-6
j_gene: TRBJ1-1
len: 15
CDR3aa: CASSYATTGNTEAFF

v_gene: TRBV7-9
j_gene: TRBJ1-4
len: 14
CDR3aa: CASSYREGNEKLFF

v_gene: TRBV11-3
j_gene: TRBJ2-7
len: 15
CDR3aa: CASSPRLAGAYEQYF

v_gene: TRBV9
j_gene: TRBJ2-1
len: 15
CDR3aa: CASSVRDRAYNEQFF

v_gene: TRBV5-3
j_gene: TRBJ2-7
len: 15
CDR3aa: CARSLDGRGNYEQYF

v_gene: TRBV19
j_gene: TRBJ1-4
len: 15
CDR3aa: CASSWGAGPNEKLFF